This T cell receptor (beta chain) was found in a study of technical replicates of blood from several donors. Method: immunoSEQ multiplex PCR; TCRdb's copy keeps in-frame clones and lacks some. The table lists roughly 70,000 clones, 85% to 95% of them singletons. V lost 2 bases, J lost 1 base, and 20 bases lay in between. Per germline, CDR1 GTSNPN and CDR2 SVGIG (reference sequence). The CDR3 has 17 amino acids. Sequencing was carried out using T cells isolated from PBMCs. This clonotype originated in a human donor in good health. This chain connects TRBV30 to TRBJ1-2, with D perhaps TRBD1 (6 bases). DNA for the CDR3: TGTGCCTGGAGTAAACATTACAGGGAAAAGTATAACTATGGCTACACCTTC. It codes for CAWSKHYREKYNYGYTF.